One sample yielded the 30 T cell receptor beta chains listed below, sequenced in a study of radiation and T cells in renal cell carcinoma. Time point of the sample: baseline pretreatment blood. Treatment in this sample: 15 Gy SBRT to primary tumor, nephrectomy 4 weeks later. The table came from immunoSEQ multiplex PCR; TCRdb's copy has only in-frame clones and leaves some out. The sample has 150,000 or so clones, roughly nine tenths seen once; the top ten hold roughly 4%. The sample was blood, taken from a patient whose treatment included radiotherapy and nephrectomy. The receptors derive from a woman aged 70 to 79 with renal cell carcinoma.

This sequence joins TRBV5-8 and TRBJ1-1, with 7 bases lining up with TRBD1. Germline CDR1 and CDR2: SGHTS and YDEGEE. Trimming removed 4 bases from V and 5 bases from J; junction bases left unmatched: 11. The CDR3 spans 15 residues. The CDR3 loop reads CASSRETGRRTEAFF. CDR3 sequence (DNA): TGTGCCAGCAGCCGGGAGACAGGGCGCAGAACTGAAGCTTTCTTT.

The chain is built from TRBV5-1 and TRBJ1-3, with D hard to call. Trimming pared 0 bases from V and 0 bases from J, leaving 7 bases between. Germline values: CDR1 SGHRS, CDR2 YFSETQ. This CDR3 region has 15 residues. CDR3 residues: CASSLDPSSGNTIYF. In DNA form, the CDR3 reads TGCGCCAGCAGCTTGGACCCCAGCTCTGGAAACACCATATATTTT.

This sequence joins TRBV25-1 and TRBJ2-3, with D possibly being TRBD1 (6 bases). The germline V and J ends were trimmed by 8 bases and 5 bases, with 8 bases remaining between them. Germline V gene sequence: CDR1 MGHDK, CDR2 SYGVNS. CDR3 length equals 11 residues. CDR3 coding DNA: TGTGCCAGCTCCAGGGGAGATACGCAGTATTTT. It encodes CASSRGDTQYF.

V gene TRBV7-2 combines with J gene TRBJ1-1; 9 bases line up with TRBD1. The CDR3 has 14 amino acids. V was pared by 5 bases and J by 2 bases, with 3 bases of the junction left unmatched. Germline CDR1 is SGHTA and CDR2 is FQGNSA. This chain's CDR3 is CASSPGQGNTEAFF. In DNA, the CDR3 is TGTGCCAGCAGCCCGGGACAGGGCAACACTGAAGCTTTCTTT. The whole variable domain, filled in from reference TRBV7-2 and TRBJ1-1, reads GAGVSQSPSNKVTEKGKDVELRCDPISGHTALYWYRQSLGQGLEFLIYFQGNSAPDKSGLPSDRFSAERTGGSVSTLTIQRTQQEDSAVYLCASSPGQGNTEAFFGQGTRLTVV.

This chain connects TRBV19 to TRBJ2-1; D is possibly TRBD2 (5 bases). This CDR3 spans 14 amino acids. Germline assignment: CDR1 LNHDA and CDR2 SQIVND (reference sequence). Trimming cost V 3 bases and J 3 bases, with 9 bases left between them. The CDR3 DNA follows: TGTGCCAGTAGTATTCAACTAGTCTACAATGAGCAGTTCTTC. As protein: CASSIQLVYNEQFF.

The chain joins TRBV20-1 to TRBJ2-1; perhaps D is TRBD1 or TRBD2 (5 bases each). V lost 7 bases, J lost 13 bases, and 17 bases lay in between. The CDR3 loop spans 11 amino acids. Per germline, CDR1 DFQATT and CDR2 SNEGSKA (reference sequence). The CDR3 loop is CSGPDGTGQFF. The CDR3 DNA is TGCAGTGGCCCGGACGGGACCGGACAGTTCTTC.

The J gene is TRBJ1-2, the V gene TRBV30; 9 positions agree with TRBD1. The V gene's germline CDR1 is GTSNPN and CDR2 SVGIG (reference sequence). The CDR3 consists of 13 residues. The trim removed 7 bases at V and 5 bases at J, leaving 8 bases unmatched. This chain's CDR3 is CASPRTGDYGYTF. The DNA for the CDR3 is TGTGCCTCCCCCCGGACAGGGGATTATGGCTACACCTTC.

The chain employs TRBV7-9 and TRBJ1-6; D remains unclear. Per the germline V gene, CDR1 is SEHNR and CDR2 is FQNEAQ (reference sequence). V was clipped by 1 base and J by 7 bases, with 5 bases between them. CDR3 length: 13 amino acids. In DNA, the CDR3 is TGTGCCAGCAGCTTAGGCCTCAATTCACCCCTCCACTTT. Protein sequence: CASSLGLNSPLHF.

The V gene is TRBV19, the J gene TRBJ2-1; TRBD2 aligns across 7 bases. CDR3 length: 14 residues. From germline, CDR1 is LNHDA and CDR2 SQIVND (reference sequence). V gave up 4 bases and J gave up 7 bases; unmatched junction bases: 7. CDR3 sequence: CASSRGGWRNEQFF. In DNA form, the CDR3 reads TGTGCCAGTAGTAGGGGAGGGTGGCGAAATGAGCAGTTCTTC.

As for this clone: Germline and junction disagree at one end, which may indicate a read error. The chain uses TRBV7-7 and TRBJ2-7, with D maybe TRBD1 (6 bases). The CDR3 runs 13 residues. CDR1 and CDR2 (germline): SSHAT, FNYEAQ (reference sequence). The CDR3 region is CASSSKQGWEQYF. CDR3 coding DNA: TGTGCTAGCAGCTCAAAACAGGGTTGGGAGCAGTACTTC.

The V and J genes are TRBV2 and TRBJ2-1; TRBD2 matches at 10 bases. CDR3 length: 14 amino acids. Per the germline V gene, CDR1 is SNHLY and CDR2 is FYNNEI. V was clipped by 4 bases and J by 6 bases; unmatched bases: 3. CDR3 sequence (DNA): TGTGCCAGCAGTGCTAGCGGGGGCGGCAATGAGCAGTTCTTC. Its protein product is CASSASGGGNEQFF. The variable domain in full, with the rest retrieved from reference TRBV2 and TRBJ2-1, is EPEVTQTPSHQVTQMGQEVILRCVPISNHLYFYWYRQILGQKVEFLVSFYNNEISEKSEIFDDQFSVERPDGSNFTLKIRSTKLEDSAMYFCASSASGGGNEQFFGPGTRLTVL.

CDR3 DNA: TGTGCCAGCAGTTCATGGGTTTCGAATCAGCCCCAGCATTTT. It is translated as CASSSWVSNQPQHF. The rearrangement links TRBV6-5 to TRBJ1-5; D not certain. This CDR3 comprises 14 residues. The V gene lost 4 bases and the J gene lost 4 bases, with 11 bases spanning the gap. Germline V CDR1 and CDR2: MNHEY, SVGAGI.

CDR3 sequence (DNA): TGCGCCAGCAGCTTGGCCAAGGGGGCTGATGAAAAACTGTTTTTT. Its protein product is CASSLAKGADEKLFF. This rearrangement joins TRBV5-1 to TRBJ1-4; 7 bases fit TRBD1. J was trimmed by 6 bases and V by 0 bases; bases with no gene match: 5. The CDR3 totals 15 residues. Per the germline V gene, CDR1 is SGHRS and CDR2 is YFSETQ.

This chain joins TRBV28 and TRBJ2-5, with 9 bases fitting TRBD1. V gave up 7 bases and J gave up 4 bases; unmatched junction bases: 4. Germline CDR1 is MDHEN and CDR2 is SYDVKM. This CDR3 spans 13 amino acids. DNA of the CDR3: TGTGCCAGCACCACGACAGGGGGAGAGACCCAGTACTTC. This gives the protein CASTTTGGETQYF.

V is TRBV2 and J is TRBJ2-7, with 8 positions matching TRBD2. Trimming removed 4 bases from V and 2 bases from J; junction bases left unmatched: 10. The V gene's germline CDR1 is SNHLY and CDR2 FYNNEI. CDR3 length: 16 amino acids. CDR3 amino acids: CASSATGGAPTYEQYF. As DNA, the CDR3 is TGTGCCAGCAGTGCGACCGGGGGGGCCCCTACCTACGAGCAGTACTTC.

This chain joins TRBV27 and TRBJ2-2; D is undetermined. This CDR3 has 14 residues. The germline V and J ends were trimmed by 2 bases and 2 bases, with 6 bases remaining between them. From germline, CDR1 is MNHEY and CDR2 SMNVEV (reference sequence). CDR3 in amino acids: CASSLGVNTGELFF. CDR3 DNA sequence: TGTGCCAGCAGTTTAGGTGTCAACACCGGGGAGCTGTTTTTT.

The chain carries TRBV19 and TRBJ2-5; 8 bases fit TRBD1. The CDR3 consists of 13 residues. Germline V gene data show CDR1 as LNHDA and CDR2 as SQIVND (reference sequence). With 7 bases clipped from V and 4 bases from J, the junction kept 5 bases outside the gene matches. The CDR3 bases are TGTGCCAGTACCTCCGGACAGGGAGAGACCCAGTACTTC. Translating gives CASTSGQGETQYF.

This chain joins TRBV4-2 and TRBJ1-6, with no clear D. V was trimmed by 0 bases and J by 9 bases, leaving 9 bases between them. This CDR3 region has 14 residues. CDR1 is LGHNA and CDR2 is YNFKEQ in the germline V gene. CDR3 DNA: TGTGCCAGCAGCCAAGACGGCATTTTTTCACCCCTCCACTTT. Protein sequence: CASSQDGIFSPLHF.

The V and J genes are TRBV19 and TRBJ2-7; 10 nucleotides match TRBD1. In germline, CDR1 is LNHDA, CDR2 SQIVND (reference sequence). With 0 bases clipped from V and 1 base from J, the junction kept 3 bases outside the gene matches. The CDR3 length is 16 residues. CDR3 in amino acids: CASSIDGTGASYEQYF. The DNA of the CDR3 is TGTGCCAGTAGTATAGATGGGACAGGGGCGTCCTACGAGCAGTACTTC.

This clone was found once. This sequence joins TRBV29-1 and TRBJ1-5, with D maybe TRBD1 (5 bases). This CDR3 has 14 amino acids. CDR1 and CDR2 (germline): SQVTM, ANQGSEA. Trimming pared 5 bases from V and 4 bases from J, leaving 15 bases between. CDR3: CSVTQGRNNQPQHF. CDR3 bases: TGCAGCGTTACTCAGGGTCGAAATAATCAGCCCCAGCATTTT.

The chain couples TRBV11-2 to TRBJ2-3; D could derive from TRBD1 or TRBD2 (5 bases each). CDR1 is SGHAT and CDR2 is FQNNGV in the germline V gene. CDR3 length equals 16 residues. The ends were cut back, 0 bases at V and 5 bases at J, with 15 bases in the middle. The CDR3 DNA sequence: TGTGCCAGCAGCTTAGACCGGACTGCGCAGGGAGATACGCAGTATTTT. Translating gives CASSLDRTAQGDTQYF.

The chain has TRBV6-5 and TRBJ1-1; D unclear. Germline assignment: CDR1 MNHEY and CDR2 SVGAGI. Trimming took off 2 bases at V and 2 bases at J, with 9 bases between the two ends. The CDR3 runs 14 residues. CDR3 protein: CASSYRQLNTEAFF. The CDR3 nucleotides are TGTGCCAGCAGTTACCGGCAACTAAACACTGAAGCTTTCTTT.

V is TRBV28 and J is TRBJ1-5, with D perhaps matching TRBD1 (6 bases). Trimming pared 7 bases from V and 0 bases from J, leaving 16 bases between. This CDR3 contains 16 residues. The germline CDR1 and CDR2 sequences are MDHEN and SYDVKM. For the CDR3, the DNA is TGTGCCAGCAACCCCGGGACATTTTATAGCAATCAGCCCCAGCATTTT. Protein product: CASNPGTFYSNQPQHF.

The chain carries TRBV9 and TRBJ2-1, with 11 bases identical to TRBD2. Germline V gives CDR1 SGDLS, CDR2 YYNGEE. The CDR3 is 16 amino acids. Unmatched junction bases numbered 6, after V lost 0 bases and J lost 7 bases. CDR3 protein: CASSVEQVAGGNEQFF. The CDR3 region has the DNA TGTGCCAGCAGCGTAGAACAGGTAGCGGGGGGGAATGAGCAGTTCTTC.

V gene TRBV25-1 combines with J gene TRBJ2-7; 9 bases line up with TRBD1. V lost 5 bases and J lost 2; bases outside the gene matches: 7. Germline CDR1 MGHDK, CDR2 SYGVNS. The CDR3 has 15 residues. Here the CDR3 reads CASSFPGQGTYEQYF. CDR3 coding DNA: TGTGCCAGCAGTTTCCCGGGACAGGGTACCTACGAGCAGTACTTC.

V usage is TRBV19 and J usage is TRBJ1-1; 7 positions match TRBD1. Germline trimming cut 6 bases from V and 4 bases from J; bases unmatched to any gene: 8. The germline gives CDR1 LNHDA, CDR2 SQIVND (reference sequence). This CDR3 has 14 residues. DNA for the CDR3: TGTGCCAGTAGGGCCCCCGCAGGGGGCACTGAAGCTTTCTTT. Translated, it gives CASRAPAGGTEAFF.

The V gene is TRBV11-3, the J gene TRBJ2-7; 7 nucleotides line up with TRBD2. The CDR3 is 15 residues long. CDR1 is SGHNT, CDR2 YENEEA, per germline. V gave up 4 bases and J gave up 2 bases; unmatched junction bases: 8. Written as DNA, the CDR3 is TGTGCCAGCAGCTCAATTGTGGGAGGGACCTACGAGCAGTACTTC. Translation gives CASSSIVGGTYEQYF.

V usage is TRBV30 and J usage is TRBJ2-2; 7 bases are a match to TRBD1. V was pared by 5 bases and J by 5 bases, with 5 bases of the junction left unmatched. CDR1 is GTSNPN, CDR2 SVGIG, per germline (reference sequence). This CDR3 is built from 13 residues. The CDR3 coding sequence is TGTGCCTGGCCTCCGACAGGGACCGGGGAGCTGTTTTTT. Its translation is CAWPPTGTGELFF.

In DNA form, the CDR3 reads TGCGCCAGCAGCCAAGAAATAGGGCGAGAGACCCAGTACTTC. Amino acid sequence: CASSQEIGRETQYF. V usage is TRBV4-3 and J usage is TRBJ2-5; D is uncertain. Trimming pared 0 bases from V and 4 bases from J, leaving 9 bases between. Germline V gives CDR1 LGHNA, CDR2 YSLEER. The CDR3 has 14 residues.

The CDR3 protein is CASGSGRGVETQYF. In DNA form, the CDR3 reads TGTGCCAGCGGATCGGGCAGGGGAGTAGAGACCCAGTACTTC. The chain employs TRBV7-2 and TRBJ2-5; tentative D call: TRBD1 (6 bases). CDR1 and CDR2 (germline): SGHTA, FQGNSA. The CDR3 runs 14 residues. V was cut by 8 bases and J by 4 bases, with 17 bases left in between.